Presented here are 13 T cell receptor beta chains from one specimen sequenced in a study of control samples from healthy donors and cancer patients. This table comes from immunoSEQ multiplex PCR, and its TCRdb copy is limited to in-frame clones, with some not included. The sample has 95,000 to 150,000 clones; 89% are singletons. The sample taken for sequencing was blood. All receptors come from a man in his fifties or sixties in good health.

The count of this clone is one. The chain couples TRBV6-5 to TRBJ1-1; 8 bases fit TRBD1. The CDR3 consists of 15 residues. The V and J ends lost 0 bases and 10 bases, in that order; junction bases with no gene match: 10. Looked up from germline, CDR1 is MNHEY and CDR2 is SVGAGI. The CDR3 nucleotides read TGTGCCAGCAGTTACTCTTTCGGGACAGGTCTAGGAGCTTTCTTT. Protein: CASSYSFGTGLGAFF.

The chain carries TRBV30 and TRBJ2-4; D gene unclear. V was pared by 0 bases and J by 5 bases, with 11 bases between. The germline CDR1 and CDR2 sequences are GTSNPN and SVGIG (reference sequence). The CDR3 covers 14 residues. In DNA form, the CDR3 reads TGTGCCTGGAGTGTACACGACCCCCAAAACATTCAGTACTTC. This encodes CAWSVHDPQNIQYF.

The chain recombines TRBV9 with TRBJ2-5, with TRBD2 matching 14 bases. From germline, CDR1 is SGDLS and CDR2 YYNGEE. J was trimmed by 4 bases and V by 4 bases; bases with no gene match: 12. CDR3 length: 18 residues. The CDR3 DNA reads as TGTGCCAGCAGCCTGAAGGAATCCGGGACTAGCGGGGGAGAGACCCAGTACTTC. It codes for CASSLKESGTSGGETQYF.

V usage is TRBV6-5 and J usage is TRBJ2-1; 7 nucleotides match TRBD1. Germline CDR1 MNHEY, CDR2 SVGAGI. Losses at the gene ends were 6 bases for V and 5 bases for J; bases not matched to a gene: 7. This CDR3 is built from 14 residues. The CDR3 is CASSYRDSNNEQFF. The CDR3 DNA sequence: TGTGCCAGCAGCTACCGGGACAGTAACAATGAGCAGTTCTTC.

The chain combines TRBV18 with TRBJ2-1; D is undetermined. V lost 2 bases to trimming and J lost 5 bases, with 7 bases between them. This CDR3 is 13 amino acids long. CDR1 is KGHSH and CDR2 is LQKENI in the germline V gene. In nucleotides, the CDR3 is TGTGCCAGCTCACCAGGACGTCACAATGAGCAGTTCTTC. This codes for CASSPGRHNEQFF.

The chain employs TRBV3-1 (or the pseudogene TRBV3-2) and TRBJ1-4, with D unclear. The CDR3 loop spans 14 amino acids. From germline, CDR1 is LGHDT and CDR2 YNNKEL (reference sequence). Trimming took off 0 bases at V and 8 bases at J, with 10 bases between the two ends. The CDR3 nucleotides are TGTGCCAGCAGCCAAGACGGGCACTGGGAAAAACTGTTTTTT. This codes for CASSQDGHWEKLFF.

The chain combines TRBV4-3 with TRBJ1-2, with TRBD1 matching over 7 bases. This CDR3 contains 14 residues. Germline loops: CDR1 LGHNA, CDR2 YSLEER. Losses at the gene ends were 4 bases for V and 4 bases for J; bases not matched to a gene: 6. This CDR3 reads CASSRNRGPYGYTF. In nucleotides, the CDR3 is TGCGCCAGCAGCCGGAACAGGGGCCCCTATGGCTACACCTTC.

The V and J genes are TRBV14 and TRBJ2-5, with a tentative D call TRBD1 (6 bases). Germline loops: CDR1 SGHDN, CDR2 FVKESK. This CDR3 is 14 amino acids long. Trimming left V 4 bases short and J 1 base short, with 10 bases between. CDR3 in amino acids: CASSPQGPQETQYF. The CDR3 DNA sequence: TGTGCCAGCAGCCCACAGGGACCCCAAGAGACCCAGTACTTC.

The chain carries TRBV9 and TRBJ2-3; D not resolved. V was pared by 4 bases and J by 3 bases, with 9 bases between. Germline CDR1 is SGDLS and CDR2 is YYNGEE. The CDR3 loop spans 13 amino acids. CDR3 nucleotides: TGTGCCAGCAGCATAACTACTACAGATACGCAGTATTTT. Its protein is CASSITTTDTQYF.

This clone was counted a single time. The junction departs from germline at one end; a sequencing error may be responsible. In the same sample, other DNA sequences code for this CDR3. The chain carries TRBV4-2 and TRBJ1-4, with 7 bases aligning to TRBD1. Germline CDR1 reads LGHNA; CDR2 reads YNFKEQ. The CDR3 spans 14 residues. This CDR3 reads CASSQGRGDEKLFF. As DNA, the CDR3 is TGTGCCAGCAGCCAAGGCAGGGGGGATGAAAAGCTGTTTTTT.

The DNA of the CDR3 is TGTGCCAGTAGTATGGGTACAGGGGGCGGAAATGAGCAGTTCTTC. Its protein product is CASSMGTGGGNEQFF. The chain employs TRBV19 and TRBJ2-1; 9 nucleotides line up with TRBD1. Germline CDR1 LNHDA, CDR2 SQIVND (reference sequence). Trimming took 3 bases from V and 7 from J; bases not matched to a gene: 7. The CDR3 runs to 15 residues. Full variable domain (rest looked up from reference TRBV19 and TRBJ2-1): DGGITQSPKYLFRKEGQNVTLSCEQNLNHDAMYWYRQDPGQGLRLIYYSQIVNDFQKGDIAEGYSVSREKKESFPLTVTSAQKNPTAFYLCASSMGTGGGNEQFFGPGTRLTVL.

The chain carries TRBV5-8 and TRBJ1-4; weak D call: TRBD1 (5 bases). The germline V and J ends were trimmed by 6 bases and 5 bases, with 14 bases remaining between them. The germline CDR1 and CDR2 sequences are SGHTS and YDEGEE. The CDR3 sequence is 14 residues long. The CDR3 is CASTRDVDNEKLFF. The CDR3, as DNA: TGTGCCAGCACCCGGGACGTCGACAATGAAAAACTGTTTTTT.

V usage is TRBV4-1 and J usage is TRBJ1-1; the D gene is possibly TRBD1 (6 bases). Trimming left V 2 bases short and J 3 bases short, with 13 bases between. The CDR3 loop spans 15 amino acids. Germline CDR1 is MGHRA and CDR2 is YSYEKL. The CDR3 nucleotides read TGCGCCAGCAGCCAACGTACGACAGGTTACACTGAAGCTTTCTTT. This encodes CASSQRTTGYTEAFF.